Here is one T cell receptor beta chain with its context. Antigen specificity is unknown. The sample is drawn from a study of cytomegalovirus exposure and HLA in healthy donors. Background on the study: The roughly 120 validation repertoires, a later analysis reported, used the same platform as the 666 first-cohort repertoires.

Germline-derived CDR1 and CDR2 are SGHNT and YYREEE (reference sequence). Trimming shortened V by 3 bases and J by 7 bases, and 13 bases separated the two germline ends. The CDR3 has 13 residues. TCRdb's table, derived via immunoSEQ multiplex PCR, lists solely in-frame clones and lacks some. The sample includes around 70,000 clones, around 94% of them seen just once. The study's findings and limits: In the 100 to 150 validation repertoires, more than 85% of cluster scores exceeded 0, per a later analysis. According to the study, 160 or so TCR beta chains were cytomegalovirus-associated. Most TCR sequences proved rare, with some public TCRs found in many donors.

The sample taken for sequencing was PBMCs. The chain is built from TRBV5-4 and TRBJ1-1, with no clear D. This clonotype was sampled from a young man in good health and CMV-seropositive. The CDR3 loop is CASSSAGELEAFF. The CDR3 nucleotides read TGTGCCAGCAGCTCAGCAGGTGAACTTGAAGCTTTCTTT. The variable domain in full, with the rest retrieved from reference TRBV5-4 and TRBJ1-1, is ETGVTQSPTHLIKTRGQQVTLRCSSQSGHNTVSWYQQALGQGPQFIFQYYREEENGRGNFPPRFSGLQFPNYSSELNVNALELDDSALYLCASSSAGELEAFFGQGTRLTVV.